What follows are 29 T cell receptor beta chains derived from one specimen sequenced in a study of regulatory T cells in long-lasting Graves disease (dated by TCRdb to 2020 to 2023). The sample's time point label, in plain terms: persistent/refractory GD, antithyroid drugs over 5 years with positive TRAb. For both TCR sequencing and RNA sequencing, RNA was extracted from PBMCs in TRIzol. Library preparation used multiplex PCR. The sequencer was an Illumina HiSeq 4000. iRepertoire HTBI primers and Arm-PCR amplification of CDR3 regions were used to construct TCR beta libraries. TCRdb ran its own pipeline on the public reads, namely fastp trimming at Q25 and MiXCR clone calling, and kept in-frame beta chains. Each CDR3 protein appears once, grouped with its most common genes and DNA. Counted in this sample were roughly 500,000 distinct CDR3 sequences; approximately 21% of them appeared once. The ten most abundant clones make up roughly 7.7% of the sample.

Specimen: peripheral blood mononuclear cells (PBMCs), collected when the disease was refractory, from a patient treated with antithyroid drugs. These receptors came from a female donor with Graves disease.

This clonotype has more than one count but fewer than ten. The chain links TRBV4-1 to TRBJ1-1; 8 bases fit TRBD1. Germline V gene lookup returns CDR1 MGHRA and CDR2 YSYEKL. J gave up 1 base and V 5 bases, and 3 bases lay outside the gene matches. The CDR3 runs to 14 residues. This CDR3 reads CASSGDRRNTEAFF. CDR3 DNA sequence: TGCGCCAGCAGCGGGGACAGGCGGAACACTGAAGCTTTCTTT.

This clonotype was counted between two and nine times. CDR3 coding DNA: TGTGCCAGCAGCTTGACAGGGGCGGACGAAAAACTGTTTTTT. The encoded protein is CASSLTGADEKLFF. V gene TRBV7-8 combines with J gene TRBJ1-4; 8 bases align to TRBD1. This CDR3 contains 14 residues. Germline lookup yields CDR1 SGHVS and CDR2 FQNEAQ. The trim removed 3 bases at V and 8 bases at J, leaving 5 bases unmatched.

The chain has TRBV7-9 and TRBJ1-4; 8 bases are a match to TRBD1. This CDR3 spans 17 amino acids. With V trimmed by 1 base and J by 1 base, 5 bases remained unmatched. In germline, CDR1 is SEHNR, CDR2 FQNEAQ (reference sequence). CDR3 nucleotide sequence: TGTGCCAGCAGCTTAGACGTCAGGGGGCTAACTAATGAAAAACTGTTTTTT. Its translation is CASSLDVRGLTNEKLFF.

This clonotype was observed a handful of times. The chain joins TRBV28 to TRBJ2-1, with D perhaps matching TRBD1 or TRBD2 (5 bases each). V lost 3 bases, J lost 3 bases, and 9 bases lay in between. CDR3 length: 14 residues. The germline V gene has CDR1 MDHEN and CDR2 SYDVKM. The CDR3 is CASSLGRIYNEQFF. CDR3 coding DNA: TGTGCCAGCAGTTTGGGACGGATCTACAATGAGCAGTTCTTC.

The CDR3 nucleotides read TGTGCCAGCAGTTACCGCCCCCAAGAGACCCAGTACTTC. Its protein product is CASSYRPQETQYF. The V and J genes are TRBV6-5 and TRBJ2-5; no reliable D call. The V end lost 2 bases, the J end lost 1 base, and 5 bases lay between the germline ends. Germline V lookup: CDR1 MNHEY, CDR2 SVGAGI. The CDR3 is 13 amino acids.

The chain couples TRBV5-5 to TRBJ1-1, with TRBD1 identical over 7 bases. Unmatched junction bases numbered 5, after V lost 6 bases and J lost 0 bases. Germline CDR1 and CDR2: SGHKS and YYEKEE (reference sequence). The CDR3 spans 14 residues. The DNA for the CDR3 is TGTGCCAGCAAAGGTGGGACAGTGAACACTGAAGCTTTCTTT. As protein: CASKGGTVNTEAFF.

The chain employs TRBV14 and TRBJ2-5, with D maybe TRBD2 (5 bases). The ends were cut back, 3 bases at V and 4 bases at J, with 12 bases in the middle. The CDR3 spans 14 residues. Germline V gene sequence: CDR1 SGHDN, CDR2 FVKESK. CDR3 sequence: CASSQRIGGETQYF. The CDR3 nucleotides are TGTGCCAGCAGCCAGCGTATCGGAGGAGAGACCCAGTACTTC.

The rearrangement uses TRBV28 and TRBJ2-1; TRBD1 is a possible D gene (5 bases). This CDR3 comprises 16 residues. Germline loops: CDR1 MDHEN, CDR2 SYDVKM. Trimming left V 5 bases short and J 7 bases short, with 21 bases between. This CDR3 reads CASSTIQGFPWNEQFF. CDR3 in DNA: TGTGCCAGCAGTACCATTCAGGGTTTTCCTTGGAATGAGCAGTTCTTC.

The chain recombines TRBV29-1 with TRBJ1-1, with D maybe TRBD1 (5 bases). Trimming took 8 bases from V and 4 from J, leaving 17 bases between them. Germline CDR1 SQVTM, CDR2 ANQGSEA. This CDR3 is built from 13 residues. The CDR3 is CSIWGGRGTEAFF. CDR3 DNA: TGCAGCATTTGGGGGGGGAGGGGCACTGAAGCTTTCTTT. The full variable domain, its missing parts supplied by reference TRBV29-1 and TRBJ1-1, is SAVISQKPSRDICQRGTSLTIQCQVDSQVTMMFWYRQQPGQSLTLIATANQGSEATYESGFVIDKFPISRPNLTFSTLTVSNMSPEDSSIYLCSIWGGRGTEAFFGQGTRLTVV.

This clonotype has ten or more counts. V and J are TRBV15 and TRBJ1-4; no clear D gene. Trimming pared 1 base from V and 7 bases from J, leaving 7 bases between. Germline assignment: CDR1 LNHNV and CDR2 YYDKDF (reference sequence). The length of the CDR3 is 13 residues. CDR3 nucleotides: TGTGCCACCAGCAGAGTAATTGGTGAAAAACTGTTTTTT. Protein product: CATSRVIGEKLFF.

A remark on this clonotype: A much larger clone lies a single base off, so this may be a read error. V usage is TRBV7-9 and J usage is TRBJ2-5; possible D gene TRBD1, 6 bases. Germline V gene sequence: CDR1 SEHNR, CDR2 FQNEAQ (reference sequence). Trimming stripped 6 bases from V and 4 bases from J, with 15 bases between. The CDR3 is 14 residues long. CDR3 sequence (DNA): TGTGCCAGCAGTACTGGACAGACGCGAGAGACCCAGTACTTC. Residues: CASSTGQTRETQYF. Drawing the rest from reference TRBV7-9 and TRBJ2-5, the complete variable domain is DTGVSQNPRHKITKRGQNVTFRCDPISEHNRLYWYRQTLGQGPEFLTYFQNEAQLEKSRLLSDRFSAERPKGSFSTLEIQRTEQGDSAMYLCASSTGQTRETQYFGPGTRLLVL.

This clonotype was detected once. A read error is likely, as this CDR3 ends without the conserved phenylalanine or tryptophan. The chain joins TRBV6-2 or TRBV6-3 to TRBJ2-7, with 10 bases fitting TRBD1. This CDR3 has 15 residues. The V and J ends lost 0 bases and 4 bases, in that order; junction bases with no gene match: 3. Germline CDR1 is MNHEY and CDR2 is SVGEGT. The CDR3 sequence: CASSYSRDRGYEQYS. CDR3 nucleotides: TGTGCCAGCAGTTACTCCCGGGACAGGGGTTACGAGCAGTACTCC.

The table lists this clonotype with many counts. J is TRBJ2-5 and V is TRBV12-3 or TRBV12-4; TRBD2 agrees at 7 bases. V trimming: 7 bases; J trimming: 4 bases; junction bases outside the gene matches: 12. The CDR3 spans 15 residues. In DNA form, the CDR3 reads TGTGCCAGCACGCTCCGGGACTACGTAGGAGAGACCCAGTACTTC. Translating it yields CASTLRDYVGETQYF.

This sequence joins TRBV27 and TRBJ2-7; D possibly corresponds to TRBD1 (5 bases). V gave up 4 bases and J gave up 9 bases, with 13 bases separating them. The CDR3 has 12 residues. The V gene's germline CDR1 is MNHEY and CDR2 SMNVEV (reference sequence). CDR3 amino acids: CASSSNDRLQYF. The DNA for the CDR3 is TGTGCCAGCAGTTCAAATGACAGATTGCAGTACTTC.

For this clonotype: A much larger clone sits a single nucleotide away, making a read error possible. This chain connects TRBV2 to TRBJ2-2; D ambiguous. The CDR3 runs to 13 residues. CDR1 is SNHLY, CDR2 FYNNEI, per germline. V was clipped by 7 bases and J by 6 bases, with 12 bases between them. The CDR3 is CASTFLWAGELFF. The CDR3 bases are TGTGCCAGCACCTTCCTTTGGGCCGGGGAGCTGTTTTTT. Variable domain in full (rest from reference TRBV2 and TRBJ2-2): EPEVTQTPSHQVTQMGQEVILRCVPISNHLYFYWYRQILGQKVEFLVSFYNNEISEKSEIFDDQFSVERPDGSNFTLKIRSTKLEDSAMYFCASTFLWAGELFFGEGSRLTVL.

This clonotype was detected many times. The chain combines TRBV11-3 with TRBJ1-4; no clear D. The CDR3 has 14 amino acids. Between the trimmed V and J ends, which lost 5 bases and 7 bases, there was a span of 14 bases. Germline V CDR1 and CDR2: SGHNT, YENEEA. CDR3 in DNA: TGTGCCAGCAGCGTAACCGGAGTTGGTGAAAAACTGTTTTTT. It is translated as CASSVTGVGEKLFF.

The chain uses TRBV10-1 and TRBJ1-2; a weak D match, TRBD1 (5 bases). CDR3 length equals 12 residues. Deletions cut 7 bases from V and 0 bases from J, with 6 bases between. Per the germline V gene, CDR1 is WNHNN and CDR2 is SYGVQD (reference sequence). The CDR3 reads CASTDTNYGYTF. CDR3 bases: TGCGCCAGCACGGACACTAACTATGGCTACACCTTC.

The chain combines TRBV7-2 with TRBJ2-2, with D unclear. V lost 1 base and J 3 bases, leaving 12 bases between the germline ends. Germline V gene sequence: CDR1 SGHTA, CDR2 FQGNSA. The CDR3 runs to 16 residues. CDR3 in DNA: TGTGCCAGCAGCTTAGAGTCGGCCTTCTACACCGGGGAGCTGTTTTTT. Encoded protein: CASSLESAFYTGELFF.

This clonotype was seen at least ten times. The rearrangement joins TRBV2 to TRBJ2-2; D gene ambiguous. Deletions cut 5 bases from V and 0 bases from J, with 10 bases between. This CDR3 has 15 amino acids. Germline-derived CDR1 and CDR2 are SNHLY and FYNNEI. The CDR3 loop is CASSRSDSNTGELFF. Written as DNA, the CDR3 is TGTGCCAGCAGTCGCTCAGACTCGAACACCGGGGAGCTGTTTTTT.

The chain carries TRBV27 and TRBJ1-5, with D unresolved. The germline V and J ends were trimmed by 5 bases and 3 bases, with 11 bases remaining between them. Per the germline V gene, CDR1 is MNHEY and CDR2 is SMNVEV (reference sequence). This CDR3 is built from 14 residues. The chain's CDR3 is CASSLHGDNQPQHF. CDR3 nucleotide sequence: TGTGCCAGCAGTCTGCACGGGGACAATCAGCCCCAGCATTTT.

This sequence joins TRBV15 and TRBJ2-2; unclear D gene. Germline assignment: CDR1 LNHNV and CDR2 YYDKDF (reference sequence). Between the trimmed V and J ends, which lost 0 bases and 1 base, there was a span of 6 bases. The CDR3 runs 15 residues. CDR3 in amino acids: CATSRERKNTGELFF. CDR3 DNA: TGTGCCACCAGCAGAGAGCGAAAGAACACCGGGGAGCTGTTTTTT.

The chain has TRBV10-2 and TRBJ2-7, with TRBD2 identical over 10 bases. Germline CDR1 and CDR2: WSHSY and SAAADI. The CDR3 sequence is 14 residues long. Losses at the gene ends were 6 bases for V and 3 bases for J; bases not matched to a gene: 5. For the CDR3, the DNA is TGCGCCAGCAGCTCTAGCGGGAGAAACTACGAGCAGTACTTC. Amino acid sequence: CASSSSGRNYEQYF.

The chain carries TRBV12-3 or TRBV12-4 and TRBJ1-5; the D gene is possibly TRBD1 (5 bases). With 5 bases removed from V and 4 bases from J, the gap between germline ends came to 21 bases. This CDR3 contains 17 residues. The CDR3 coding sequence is TGTGCCAGCAGTCCCACCAGAGCGACAGCCTTGAATCAGCCCCAGCATTTT. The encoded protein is CASSPTRATALNQPQHF.

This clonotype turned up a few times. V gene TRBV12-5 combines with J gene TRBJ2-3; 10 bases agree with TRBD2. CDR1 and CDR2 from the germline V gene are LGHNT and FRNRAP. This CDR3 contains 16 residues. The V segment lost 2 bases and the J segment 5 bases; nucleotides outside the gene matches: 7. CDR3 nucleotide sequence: TGTGCTAGTGGTTTGATCCTAGCGGGAGAGGTAGATACGCAGTATTTT. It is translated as CASGLILAGEVDTQYF.

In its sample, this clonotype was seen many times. The CDR3 here is CASRNGPSDGYTF. The DNA for the CDR3 is TGTGCCAGCAGGAATGGCCCGAGCGACGGCTACACCTTC. The rearrangement uses TRBV7-9 and TRBJ1-2; the D is unclear. V shed 6 bases and J shed 8 bases, with 16 bases lying between them. This CDR3 has 13 residues. The germline gives CDR1 SEHNR, CDR2 FQNEAQ (reference sequence).

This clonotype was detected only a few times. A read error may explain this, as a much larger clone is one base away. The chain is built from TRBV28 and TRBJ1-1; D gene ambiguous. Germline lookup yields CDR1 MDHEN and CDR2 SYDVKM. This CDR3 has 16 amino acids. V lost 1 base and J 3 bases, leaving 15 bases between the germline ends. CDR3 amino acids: CASSLFGQGMDTEAFF. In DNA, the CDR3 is TGTGCCAGCAGTTTATTTGGTCAAGGGATGGACACTGAAGCTTTCTTT.

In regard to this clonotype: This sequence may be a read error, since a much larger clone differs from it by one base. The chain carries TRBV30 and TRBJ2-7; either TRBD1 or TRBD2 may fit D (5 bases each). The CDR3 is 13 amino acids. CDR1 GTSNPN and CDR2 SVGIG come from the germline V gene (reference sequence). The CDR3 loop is CAWSVQGWDEQHF. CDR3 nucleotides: TGTGCCTGGAGTGTGCAGGGTTGGGACGAGCAGCACTTC.

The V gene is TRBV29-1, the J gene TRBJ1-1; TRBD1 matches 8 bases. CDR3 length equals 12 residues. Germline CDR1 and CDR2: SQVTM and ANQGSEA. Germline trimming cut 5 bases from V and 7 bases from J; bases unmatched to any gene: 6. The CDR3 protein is CSVNRGADEAFF. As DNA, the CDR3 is TGCAGCGTTAACAGGGGGGCTGATGAAGCTTTCTTT. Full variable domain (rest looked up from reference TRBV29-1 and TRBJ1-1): SAVISQKPSRDICQRGTSLTIQCQVDSQVTMMFWYRQQPGQSLTLIATANQGSEATYESGFVIDKFPISRPNLTFSTLTVSNMSPEDSSIYLCSVNRGADEAFFGQGTRLTVV.

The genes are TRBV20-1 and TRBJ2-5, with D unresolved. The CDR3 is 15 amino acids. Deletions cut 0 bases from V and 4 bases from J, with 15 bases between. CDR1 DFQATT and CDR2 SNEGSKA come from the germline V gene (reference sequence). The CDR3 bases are TGCAGTGCTAGAGATCCTCGTCCAAGAGGAGAGACCCAGTACTTC. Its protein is CSARDPRPRGETQYF.